The present T cell receptor (beta chain) was sequenced within a study of blood T cell repertoires in COVID-19 (TCRdb year 2020). In the study overall: Samples from collaborators originated in the United States, Italy and Spain and spanned both the acute and convalescent phases of COVID-19. The prospective study material was composed of cDNA or gDNA derived from T cells, B-cell-depleted T cells, or PBMCs. Subjects who had been exposed to COVID-19, were actively infected with it, or had recovered from it provided the deeply sampled blood TCRbeta repertoires that made up the dataset. A freely available public database, intended as a resource for researchers studying the immune response to SARS-CoV-2, is where the repertoires were released. Samples were obtained from the ongoing ImmuneRACE study (first 160 participants) and from 1,000 to 1,500 subjects provided by 6 global collaborators. A de-identified subject ID, COVID-19 status, age in years and sex were almost always included in the sample metadata. HLA class I and class II types, where available, came from metadata supplied by the sample provider rather than from assay-based typing.

On the study overall, not on this receptor specifically: How much clinical and demographic metadata was included differed by source and by participant, and the metadata was provided uncurated.

Collaborating institutions collected whole blood in K2EDTA tubes following their own protocols. For TCRbeta analysis, collaborators shipped samples as frozen whole blood, isolated PBMCs, or DNA extracted from either of those sample types. A distance of 5 bases separates the germline ends of V and J, which lose 0 bases and 0 bases respectively. The CDR3 sequence holds 14 residues, the cysteine and phenylalanine included. The DNA shown is the 42-base CDR3, in frame from base 1. CDR1 and CDR2 (LNHNV, YYDKDF) derive from the germline V gene (reference sequence). As concerns this clone: Its antigen remains undetermined. No quality values exist for individual bases; no much larger clone is one base distant.

The immunoSEQ Assay, a bias-controlled multiplex PCR, was used to amplify TCRbeta CDR3 regions from genomic DNA. Regarding the original processing steps: The number of nucleated cells in each sample was estimated by amplification of reference gene primers within the assay. To quantify the absolute abundance of each unique TCRbeta CDR3 rearrangement, sequence reads were collapsed and filtered. For each sample, productive Simpson clonality was calculated as the square root of Simpson's diversity index across productive rearrangements. This is the immuneACCESS table as TCRdb keeps it, with only in-frame sequences that have V and J called. A part of the clones is gone; compared with another copy, unresolved V genes explain less than half, and the rest is unexplained. That table supplies the V and J calls and clone size; D and trimming were determined from the DNA. This sample is represented by some 58,000 clones; approximately 77% of them were singletons. The ten largest clonotypes hold around 30% of the sample.

Sequenced sample: peripheral blood. The chain couples TRBV15 to TRBJ1-1, with the D gene uncertain. The sequence came from a human donor in a cohort sampled during active COVID-19. Here the CDR3 is given as CATSRDRLNTEAFF. The sequenced DNA is TGTGCCACCAGCAGAGACAGGCTGAACACTGAAGCTTTCTTT.